The next 30 T cell receptor beta chains were all read from a single sample in a study of molecular identifiers for immune sequencing clone quantification (dated by TCRdb to 2016 to 2019). The protocol used for the library was PCR. Sequenced on a NextSeq 500. TCRdb passed the public sequencing reads through fastp at Q25 and MiXCR, retaining productive beta sequences. Here each entry gathers all rows of one CDR3 protein and keeps the most common genes and DNA. The sample table records about 100,000 distinct CDR3 sequences; roughly a third of these occur just once. Clones ranked in the top ten supply under 5.5% of the sample. The sample consisted of naive CD8+ T cells from blood, with Jurkat cell RNA spiked in. In the paper's terms, the cell subset or site label means: FACS-sorted CD8+CD4-CCR7+CD45RA+ naive T cells. The receptors stem from a human donor in good health. Some libraries in this study had Jurkat cell RNA spiked in.

About this clonotype itself: A much larger clone lies one base from this, so it may be a read error. The gene calls are TRBV6-6 and TRBJ2-3, with D tentatively TRBD1 (5 bases). CDR1 MNHNY and CDR2 SVGAGI come from the germline V gene (reference sequence). The CDR3 consists of 14 residues. As DNA, the CDR3 is TGTGACAGCACACTCAGGGTGGGCACAGATACGCAGTATTTT. Translating it yields CDSTLRVGTDTQYF.

This clonotype was recorded a few times. This chain connects TRBV20-1 to TRBJ2-1; 7 nucleotides line up with TRBD1. This CDR3 has 15 residues. V gave up 0 bases and J gave up 2 bases; unmatched junction bases: 4. CDR1 and CDR2 (germline): DFQATT, SNEGSKA (reference sequence). The DNA for the CDR3 is TGCAGTGCTAGAGATCGGGACAGAGCCTACAATGAGCAGTTCTTC. Amino acid sequence: CSARDRDRAYNEQFF.

This chain joins TRBV12-3 or TRBV12-4 and TRBJ2-1; TRBD1 might be the D (5 bases). Trimming stripped 5 bases from V and 0 bases from J, with 11 bases between. The length of the CDR3 is 15 residues. CDR3 sequence: CASSEQGTSYNEQFF. The CDR3, as DNA: TGTGCCAGCAGTGAGCAGGGAACCTCCTACAATGAGCAGTTCTTC.

V is TRBV10-1 and J is TRBJ2-7; no firm D call. The CDR3 runs 12 residues. The germline gives CDR1 WNHNN, CDR2 SYGVQD (reference sequence). Trimming cost V 3 bases and J 4 bases, with 7 bases left between them. CDR3: CASSDDGYEQYF. Here the CDR3 DNA reads TGCGCCAGCAGTGATGATGGATACGAGCAGTACTTC.

The chain joins TRBV20-1 to TRBJ2-7; 10 bases are shared with TRBD1. With 5 bases clipped from V and 3 bases from J, the junction kept 4 bases outside the gene matches. Germline CDR1 is DFQATT and CDR2 is SNEGSKA (reference sequence). This CDR3 has 13 residues. In DNA form, the CDR3 reads TGCAGTGCTCGTCGGGACAGGGGCTACGAGCAGTACTTC. Protein: CSARRDRGYEQYF.

J is TRBJ2-5 and V is TRBV10-3, with D possibly matching TRBD2 (6 bases). The CDR3 is 15 amino acids. Germline CDR1 ENHRY, CDR2 SYGVKD. The V end lost 6 bases, the J end lost 5 bases, and 19 bases lay between the germline ends. CDR3 sequence: CAIREGLGTTETQYF. The CDR3 DNA sequence: TGTGCCATCAGGGAGGGCCTCGGGACCACGGAGACCCAGTACTTC.

In regard to this clonotype: This may arise from a read error, as a much more abundant clone is one base away. V usage is TRBV14 and J usage is TRBJ2-5, with D possibly TRBD1 on 6 matching bases. This CDR3 is built from 13 residues. CDR1 and CDR2 from the germline V gene are SGHDN and FVKESK. The CDR3 reads CASSKWGQETLYF. Written as DNA, the CDR3 is TGTGCCAGCAGCAAGTGGGGGCAAGAGACCCTGTACTTC. Based on the CDR3 plus reference TRBV14 and TRBJ2-5, the full variable domain is EAGVTQFPSHSVIEKGQTVTLRCDPISGHDNLYWYRRVMGKEIKFLLHFVKESKQDESGMPNNRFLAERTGGTYSTLKVQPAELEDSGVYFCASSKWGQETLYFGPGTRLLVL.

This clonotype was recorded a few times. The genes are TRBV7-9 and TRBJ2-7; D remains ambiguous. Germline V lookup: CDR1 SEHNR, CDR2 FQNEAQ (reference sequence). V was trimmed by 7 bases and J by 6 bases, leaving 13 bases between them. The CDR3 runs to 12 residues. CDR3 sequence reads: CASIESSGEQYF. CDR3 sequence (DNA): TGTGCCAGCATCGAGTCGTCAGGCGAGCAGTACTTC.

Points on this clonotype: With a much larger clone just one base away, this may be a read error. The V and J genes are TRBV20-1 and TRBJ2-1, with D perhaps TRBD2 (6 bases). The J call may be in error: the DNA end matches TRBJ2-7 better. Germline CDR1 and CDR2: DFQATT and SNEGSKA (reference sequence). The length of the CDR3 is 15 residues. The CDR3: CSARGDSGSYNEQYF. The CDR3 DNA reads as TGCAGTGCCCGAGGCGATAGCGGCTCCTACAATGAGCAGTACTTC.

A note on this clonotype: One end of the junction varies from germline; a read error may be responsible. The chain joins TRBV20-1 to TRBJ1-3, with D uncertain. The CDR3 totals 13 residues. Germline V gives CDR1 DFQATT, CDR2 SNEGSKA (reference sequence). The CDR3 region has the DNA TGCAGTGCTAGAGAAGGGCCTGGAAACACCATATGTTTT. This encodes CSAREGPGNTICF.

This clonotype was counted ten times or more. This chain uses TRBV12-3 or TRBV12-4 with TRBJ2-4; 10 positions match TRBD2. CDR3 size: 19 residues. J was trimmed by 9 bases and V by 3 bases; bases with no gene match: 20. The CDR3 protein is CASSLGPLRAGGPGPIQYF. The CDR3 coding sequence is TGTGCCAGCAGTTTGGGTCCCCTCCGAGCGGGAGGGCCCGGTCCCATTCAGTACTTC.

Concerning this clonotype itself: This may arise from a read error, as a much more abundant clone is one base away. A read error is likely, as this CDR3 ends without the conserved phenylalanine or tryptophan. This chain joins TRBV2 and TRBJ2-5, with unresolved D. Per the germline V gene, CDR1 is SNHLY and CDR2 is FYNNEI. The CDR3 length is 11 residues. With 2 bases removed from V and 7 bases from J, the gap between germline ends came to 5 bases. The CDR3 reads CASSEIGTQYS. The CDR3 nucleotides read TGTGCCAGCAGTGAAATCGGGACCCAGTACTCC.

Comments on this clonotype: This may arise from a read error, as a much more abundant clone is one base away. V and J are TRBV7-9 and TRBJ2-3; 14 bases align to TRBD2. CDR3 length: 16 amino acids. Germline CDR1 and CDR2: SEHNR and FQNEAQ (reference sequence). Here the CDR3 DNA reads TGTGCCAGCAGCCCAGGGACTAGCGGGAGCACAGAAACGCAGTATTTT. It translates to CASSPGTSGSTETQYF. Full variable domain (remainder filled in from reference TRBV7-9 and TRBJ2-3): DTGVSQNPRHKITKRGQNVTFRCDPISEHNRLYWYRQTLGQGPEFLTYFQNEAQLEKSRLLSDRFSAERPKGSFSTLEIQRTEQGDSAMYLCASSPGTSGSTETQYFGPGTRLTVL.

This clonotype came up many times. This rearrangement joins TRBV24-1 to TRBJ2-5, with 8 bases identical to TRBD1. Germline loops: CDR1 KGHDR, CDR2 SFDVKD. The V gene end was trimmed by 4 bases and the J gene end by 1 base; junction bases not matched to a gene: 4. The CDR3 contains 15 residues. The CDR3 sequence is CATSERQGRQETQYF. In nucleotides, the CDR3 is TGTGCCACCAGTGAGCGACAGGGGCGCCAAGAGACCCAGTACTTC.

The CDR3 bases are TGTGCCAGCAGTTACCCCGTAGGCAGCTCCTACGAGCAGTACTTC. Protein product: CASSYPVGSSYEQYF. The V call is TRBV28, the J call TRBJ2-7; D uncertain. With 4 bases removed from V and 0 bases from J, the gap between germline ends came to 13 bases. The CDR3 runs 15 residues. Looked up from germline, CDR1 is MDHEN and CDR2 is SYDVKM.

This clonotype has more than one count but fewer than ten. The chain recombines TRBV27 with TRBJ2-2; tentatively, D is TRBD1 (5 bases). The CDR3 extends over 14 amino acids. Trimming removed 1 base from V and 3 bases from J, with 6 bases in between. Germline CDR1 is MNHEY and CDR2 is SMNVEV (reference sequence). CDR3 sequence (DNA): TGTGCCAGCAGTTTATTGACAGACACCGGGGAGCTGTTTTTT. Its protein product is CASSLLTDTGELFF.

This chain uses TRBV6-5 with TRBJ2-1; a possible D gene is TRBD2 (7 bases). The CDR3 totals 14 residues. The V and J ends lost 2 bases and 7 bases respectively, with 12 bases between them. The germline V gene has CDR1 MNHEY and CDR2 SVGAGI. CDR3 bases: TGTGCCAGCAGTTACCTGGGGGGGCAAAATGAGCAGTTCTTC. It translates to CASSYLGGQNEQFF.

This clonotype was counted a few times. The chain recombines TRBV28 with TRBJ1-1; perhaps TRBD1 as D (6 bases). V lost 0 bases, J lost 1 base, and 9 bases lay in between. CDR1 and CDR2 from the germline V gene are MDHEN and SYDVKM. This CDR3 region has 15 residues. The CDR3 DNA follows: TGTGCCAGCAGTTTATGGGGGACAAAGAACACTGAAGCTTTCTTT. Translated: CASSLWGTKNTEAFF.

This chain's CDR3 is CASSYRQGGGANVLTF. The CDR3 DNA is TGTGCCAGCAGTTACAGGCAGGGAGGTGGGGCCAACGTCCTGACTTTC. The V and J genes are TRBV6-2 or TRBV6-3 and TRBJ2-6; D may be TRBD2 (6 bases). V shed 2 bases and J shed 3 bases, with 11 bases lying between them. Looked up from germline, CDR1 is MNHEY and CDR2 is SVGEGT. This CDR3 contains 16 residues.

The rearrangement joins TRBV27 to TRBJ2-6, with D unresolved. Trimming pared 2 bases from V and 0 bases from J, leaving 5 bases between. Per germline, CDR1 MNHEY and CDR2 SMNVEV (reference sequence). This CDR3 contains 15 residues. The CDR3 DNA reads TGTGCCAGCAGTTTAGTCCCCTCTGGGGCCAACGTCCTGACTTTC. Its translation is CASSLVPSGANVLTF.

This clonotype was detected only a few times. The genes are TRBV19 and TRBJ2-7; either TRBD1 or TRBD2 may supply D (6 bases each). Germline assignment: CDR1 LNHDA and CDR2 SQIVND (reference sequence). Deletions cut 3 bases from V and 5 bases from J, with 14 bases between. CDR3 size: 14 residues. This CDR3 reads CASSILSGGNEQYF. Here the CDR3 DNA reads TGTGCCAGTAGTATCCTCTCCGGGGGCAACGAGCAGTACTTC.

With respect to this clonotype: It may be a read error: a sequence one base away is much more abundant. The gene calls are TRBV19 and TRBJ1-1; possibly TRBD1 for D (6 bases). Looked up from germline, CDR1 is LNHDA and CDR2 is SQIVND (reference sequence). The CDR3 loop spans 14 amino acids. The CDR3 loop reads CASSIAPGAVEASF. The CDR3 DNA is TGTGCCAGTAGTATAGCCCCGGGGGCGGTTGAAGCTTCCTTT.

This clonotype was seen more than once but under ten times. This CDR3 is CASSIGDRGRGVQYF. As DNA, the CDR3 is TGTGCCAGTAGTATAGGGGACAGGGGGCGGGGTGTTCAGTACTTC. The V gene is TRBV19, the J gene TRBJ2-4, with 12 bases that match TRBD1. The J segment lost 11 bases and the V segment lost 1 base, leaving 6 bases of the junction unmatched. This CDR3 has 15 amino acids. CDR1 is LNHDA, CDR2 SQIVND, per germline (reference sequence).

Note on this clonotype: This may arise from a read error, as a much more abundant clone is one base away. The V call is TRBV7-8, the J call TRBJ1-4; D not resolved. Germline lookup yields CDR1 SGHVS and CDR2 FQNEAQ. CDR3 size: 15 residues. In DNA form, the CDR3 reads TGTGCCAGCAGCTTCCAGCGACGATTGGGCGAAAACCTGTTTTTT. Translating gives CASSFQRRLGENLFF.

This clonotype was seen a few times. V gene TRBV27 combines with J gene TRBJ2-7, with TRBD2 identical over 9 bases. Germline assignment: CDR1 MNHEY and CDR2 SMNVEV (reference sequence). The ends lost 2 bases at V and 3 bases at J; junction bases unmatched: 2. The CDR3 spans 14 residues. CDR3 nucleotides: TGTGCCAGCAGTTTAATGCGGGGGGGCTACGAGCAGTACTTC. It encodes CASSLMRGGYEQYF.

About this clonotype itself: This CDR3 fails to terminate in the conserved phenylalanine or tryptophan, so it likely reflects a read error. Here the CDR3 reads CSARSQTGNYGYTS. The CDR3 bases are TGCAGTGCTAGATCCCAGACGGGGAACTATGGCTACACCTCC. This chain links TRBV20-1 with TRBJ1-2; D unclear. The CDR3 loop spans 14 amino acids. V lost 2 bases and J 2 bases, leaving 12 bases between the germline ends. Germline V CDR1 and CDR2: DFQATT, SNEGSKA (reference sequence).

This clonotype was picked up a small number of times. This chain joins TRBV29-1 and TRBJ2-1, with 10 positions matching TRBD1. Unmatched junction bases numbered 7, after V lost 7 bases and J lost 4 bases. This CDR3 contains 14 residues. Germline V gene lookup returns CDR1 SQVTM and CDR2 ANQGSEA. DNA of the CDR3: TGCAGCGCGACCGGGACAGGGGTTTACAATGAGCAGTTCTTC. Amino acid sequence: CSATGTGVYNEQFF.

The chain couples TRBV2 to TRBJ1-1; D call uncertain. This CDR3 region has 13 residues. CDR1 is SNHLY and CDR2 is FYNNEI in the germline V gene. V was pared by 8 bases and J by 1 base, with 11 bases between. This CDR3 reads CASPREENTEAFF. The CDR3 nucleotides read TGTGCCAGCCCCAGAGAGGAGAACACTGAAGCTTTCTTT.

The genes are TRBV19 and TRBJ2-6; D might be TRBD1 or TRBD2, each matching 5 bases. Trimming took off 6 bases at V and 0 bases at J, with 9 bases between the two ends. The CDR3 runs 15 residues. Per germline, CDR1 LNHDA and CDR2 SQIVND (reference sequence). The CDR3 here is CASSGAVSGANVLTF. As DNA, the CDR3 is TGTGCCAGTAGCGGGGCCGTCTCTGGGGCCAACGTCCTGACTTTC.

This clonotype came up many times. This sequence joins TRBV28 and TRBJ1-5, with a possible D match to TRBD1 (5 bases). V was trimmed by 7 bases and J by 2 bases, leaving 15 bases between them. CDR3 length equals 15 residues. From germline, CDR1 is MDHEN and CDR2 SYDVKM. The DNA of the CDR3 is TGTGCCAGCAAGTTTGGGGCGGGAGGCAATCAGCCCCAGCATTTT. It specifies CASKFGAGGNQPQHF.